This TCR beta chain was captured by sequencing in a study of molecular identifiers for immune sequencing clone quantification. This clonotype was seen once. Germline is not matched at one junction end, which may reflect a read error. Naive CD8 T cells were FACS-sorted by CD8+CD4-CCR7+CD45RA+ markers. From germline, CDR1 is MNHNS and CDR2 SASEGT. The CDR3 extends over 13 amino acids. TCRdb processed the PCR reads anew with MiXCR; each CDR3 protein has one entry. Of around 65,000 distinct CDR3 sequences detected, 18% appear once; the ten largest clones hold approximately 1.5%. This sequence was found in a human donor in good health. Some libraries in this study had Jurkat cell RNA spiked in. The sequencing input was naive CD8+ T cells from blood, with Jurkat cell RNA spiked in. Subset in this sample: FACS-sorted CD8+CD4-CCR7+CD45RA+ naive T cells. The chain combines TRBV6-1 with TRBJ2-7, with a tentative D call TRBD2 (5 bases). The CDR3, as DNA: TGTGCCACCAGTGGAGTGGGTCGCGGGGAGCAGTACTTC. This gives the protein CATSGVGRGEQYF.